Below are 14 T cell receptor beta chains sequenced from a single sample in a study of blood T cell repertoires in COVID-19. Clones were sequenced by immunoSEQ multiplex PCR, and TCRdb holds only the in-frame ones, with some missing. Of 150,000 to 200,000 clones in the sample, more than 75% were seen once. Sample: peripheral blood. These receptors all come from a man in his 60s with active or convalescent COVID-19.

The chain uses TRBV7-9 and TRBJ2-2; TRBD2 agrees at 8 bases. Trimming removed 5 bases from V and 5 bases from J; junction bases left unmatched: 7. The germline V gene encodes CDR1 SEHNR and CDR2 FQNEAQ (reference sequence). CDR3 length: 15 amino acids. CDR3 region: CASSKHSGGTGELFF. Here the CDR3 DNA reads TGTGCCAGCAGCAAACACAGCGGGGGTACCGGGGAGCTGTTTTTT.

The chain couples TRBV6-6 to TRBJ1-2, with 7 bases matching TRBD1. With V trimmed by 0 bases and J by 6 bases, 7 bases remained unmatched. The CDR3 length is 15 residues. Per the germline V gene, CDR1 is MNHNY and CDR2 is SVGAGI (reference sequence). CDR3 coding DNA: TGTGCCAGCAGTTACTCGCCAGGGGGACTTCATGGCTACACCTTC. It is translated as CASSYSPGGLHGYTF.

The V gene is TRBV6-5, the J gene TRBJ2-7, with 7 bases lining up with TRBD2. The CDR3 loop spans 14 amino acids. Germline trimming cut 0 bases from V and 3 bases from J; bases unmatched to any gene: 2. Germline V lookup: CDR1 MNHEY, CDR2 SVGAGI. DNA for the CDR3: TGTGCCAGCAGTTACTCGACTAGCAGCTACGAGCAGTACTTC. Protein: CASSYSTSSYEQYF.

This chain links TRBV10-3 with TRBJ2-7, with 8 bases that match TRBD2. Unmatched junction bases numbered 7, after V lost 2 bases and J lost 4 bases. Looked up from germline, CDR1 is ENHRY and CDR2 is SYGVKD. This CDR3 is 15 amino acids long. The CDR3 loop is CAISEGAGAKYEQYF. CDR3 sequence (DNA): TGTGCCATCAGTGAGGGAGCGGGAGCAAAGTACGAGCAGTACTTC.

This clone was detected a few times. The V call is TRBV4-2, the J call TRBJ2-2; D is undetermined. CDR1 and CDR2 from the germline V gene are LGHNA and YNFKEQ. CDR3 size: 14 residues. V was pared by 2 bases and J by 6 bases, with 10 bases between. CDR3 residues: CASSQNAESGELFF. In DNA form, the CDR3 reads TGTGCCAGCAGCCAAAATGCGGAGTCCGGGGAGCTGTTTTTT.

The chain combines TRBV10-3 with TRBJ1-1; 7 positions match TRBD1. The CDR3 sequence is 14 residues long. CDR1 is ENHRY, CDR2 SYGVKD, per germline. V trimming: 6 bases; J trimming: 3 bases; junction bases outside the gene matches: 7. Here the CDR3 DNA reads TGTGCCATCAGGGTTACAGGGGCGGACACTGAAGCTTTCTTT. Encoded protein: CAIRVTGADTEAFF.

The J gene is TRBJ2-7, the V gene TRBV19, with 8 bases matching TRBD1. The CDR3 is 15 residues long. The germline CDR1 and CDR2 sequences are LNHDA and SQIVND (reference sequence). After removal of 4 bases from V and 2 bases from J, the junction contained 7 bases not matched to a gene. This CDR3 reads CASSRSGGQAYEQYF. The DNA of the CDR3 is TGTGCCAGTAGTAGGTCAGGGGGACAGGCCTACGAGCAGTACTTC.

This clone was detected only a few times. The V gene is TRBV12-3 or TRBV12-4, the J gene TRBJ1-2; 8 bases match TRBD1. V lost 5 bases, J lost 4 bases, and 3 bases stayed unmatched. This CDR3 is 13 amino acids long. CDR3 in DNA: TGTGCCAGCAGTCGGGACAGGTCCTATGGCTACACCTTC. It yields the protein CASSRDRSYGYTF.

This clone was recorded only once. The chain carries TRBV9 and TRBJ2-2, with 7 bases lining up with TRBD2. Germline CDR1 SGDLS, CDR2 YYNGEE. CDR3 length equals 13 residues. The J segment lost 3 bases and the V segment lost 7 bases, leaving 3 bases of the junction unmatched. CDR3 sequence (DNA): TGTGCCAGCGGGCGGGAGTACACCGGGGAGCTGTTTTTT. Translation: CASGREYTGELFF.

V gene TRBV3-1 (or the pseudogene TRBV3-2) combines with J gene TRBJ2-3, with a possible D match to TRBD2 (6 bases). This CDR3 contains 15 residues. CDR1 and CDR2 from the germline V gene are LGHDT and YNNKEL (reference sequence). V lost 4 bases, J lost 3 bases, and 14 bases lay in between. CDR3 residues: CASSPSWGETDTQYF. DNA for the CDR3: TGTGCCAGCAGCCCTAGCTGGGGGGAAACAGATACGCAGTATTTT.

This rearrangement joins TRBV7-9 to TRBJ2-5; 14 bases fit TRBD2. With V trimmed by 5 bases and J by 4 bases, 6 bases remained unmatched. Germline V gene lookup returns CDR1 SEHNR and CDR2 FQNEAQ (reference sequence). The CDR3 has 16 amino acids. Here the CDR3 DNA reads TGTGCCAGCAGCCGCCCGGGACTAGCGGGAGTAGAGACCCAGTACTTC. It translates to CASSRPGLAGVETQYF.

This chain uses TRBV2 with TRBJ2-7; no reliable D call. The CDR3 length is 16 residues. Germline loops: CDR1 SNHLY, CDR2 FYNNEI. Between the trimmed V and J ends, which lost 3 bases and 0 bases, there was a span of 15 bases. CDR3 coding DNA: TGTGCCAGCAGTGATAGTGGTACGATGAGCTCCTACGAGCAGTACTTC. This sequence encodes CASSDSGTMSSYEQYF. The entire variable domain, with the rest obtained from reference TRBV2 and TRBJ2-7, is as follows: EPEVTQTPSHQVTQMGQEVILRCVPISNHLYFYWYRQILGQKVEFLVSFYNNEISEKSEIFDDQFSVERPDGSNFTLKIRSTKLEDSAMYFCASSDSGTMSSYEQYFGPGTRLTVT.

The V gene is TRBV7-6, the J gene TRBJ1-1, with D unresolved. This CDR3 region has 11 residues. Germline lookup yields CDR1 SGHVS and CDR2 FNYEAQ. V lost 4 bases to trimming and J lost 10 bases, with 10 bases between them. The CDR3 reads CASSSGERAFF. The CDR3 nucleotides read TGTGCCAGCAGCTCCGGGGAGAGAGCTTTCTTT. Full variable domain (remainder filled in from reference TRBV7-6 and TRBJ1-1): GAGVSQSPRYKVTKRGQDVALRCDPISGHVSLYWYRQALGQGPEFLTYFNYEAQQDKSGLPNDRFSAERPEGSISTLTIQRTEQRDSAMYRCASSSGERAFFGQGTRLTVV.

The rearrangement uses TRBV7-6 and TRBJ2-3, with a tentative D call TRBD2 (6 bases). The CDR3 spans 15 residues. Trimming shortened V by 5 bases and J by 3 bases, and 15 bases separated the two germline ends. CDR1 is SGHVS and CDR2 is FNYEAQ in the germline V gene. CDR3: CASSPRAGPTDTQYF. CDR3 in DNA: TGTGCCAGCAGCCCGAGGGCGGGGCCAACAGATACGCAGTATTTT.